The 18 T cell receptor beta chains in this list originate from one sample, sequenced in a study of shared clonotypes between healthy human individuals. Assay: immunoSEQ multiplex PCR; the TCRdb copy retains only in-frame clones and omits some. The sample lists some 2 million clones, roughly 94% occurring once. Input material: naive CD4+ T cells sorted from blood. The subset denotes: CD45RA+ positively selected. Receptors originate from a man younger than 30 in good health.

The CDR3 coding sequence is TGTGCCACCACCGAAGGGGCGTTGAGCTCCTACAATGAGCAGTTCTTC. Residues: CATTEGALSSYNEQFF. The rearrangement links TRBV15 to TRBJ2-1; D is perhaps TRBD1 (5 bases). The length of the CDR3 is 16 residues. Germline V lookup: CDR1 LNHNV, CDR2 YYDKDF (reference sequence). Trimming pared 7 bases from V and 0 bases from J, leaving 16 bases between.

Remarks on this clone: A read error may produce the germline difference seen at one junction end. J is TRBJ1-1 and V is TRBV7-7; D gene unclear. The CDR3 has 13 residues. Germline V gives CDR1 SSHAT, CDR2 FNYEAQ (reference sequence). This chain's CDR3 is CASSPKSESEAFF. DNA of the CDR3: TGTGCTAGCAGCCCAAAGTCGGAGTCTGAAGCTTTCTTT.

The J gene is TRBJ2-2, the V gene TRBV10-3; D gene ambiguous. CDR1 and CDR2 from the germline V gene are ENHRY and SYGVKD. The germline V and J ends were trimmed by 10 bases and 1 base, with 10 bases remaining between them. The CDR3 length is 13 residues. CDR3 protein: CATGGLNTGELFF. DNA of the CDR3: TGTGCCACCGGTGGGTTGAACACCGGGGAGCTGTTTTTT.

This chain uses TRBV27 with TRBJ2-4; the match to TRBD1 covers 9 bases. The ends lost 7 bases at V and 6 bases at J; junction bases unmatched: 10. CDR1 is MNHEY, CDR2 SMNVEV, per germline (reference sequence). The CDR3 totals 15 residues. CDR3 residues: CASKPQGQGTNIQYF. The CDR3 DNA sequence: TGTGCCAGCAAACCCCAGGGACAGGGTACAAACATTCAGTACTTC.

This chain joins TRBV11-3 and TRBJ2-1, with 10 bases that match TRBD2. CDR3 length equals 16 residues. V lost 0 bases, J lost 7 bases, and 6 bases stayed unmatched. Germline V lookup: CDR1 SGHNT, CDR2 YENEEA. This chain's CDR3 is CASSLDWSSGSNEQFF. The CDR3 bases are TGTGCCAGCAGCTTAGATTGGTCTAGCGGGAGTAATGAGCAGTTCTTC.

This sequence joins TRBV4-1 and TRBJ2-2, with 13 bases matching TRBD2. The CDR3 runs 17 residues. Germline V gives CDR1 MGHRA, CDR2 YSYEKL. V shed 4 bases, J shed 0 bases, and the junction held 2 bases outside the gene matches. CDR3 coding DNA: TGCGCCAGCAGCCCTGGGACTAGCGGGACGAACACCGGGGAGCTGTTTTTT. Protein sequence: CASSPGTSGTNTGELFF.

This chain connects TRBV11-3 to TRBJ2-5, with D possibly TRBD1 on 5 matching bases. Trimming left V 1 base short and J 5 bases short, with 11 bases between. Germline CDR1 and CDR2: SGHNT and YENEEA. CDR3 length equals 14 residues. The CDR3 DNA is TGTGCCAGCAGCTTAGCCAGGGCCGACGAGACCCAGTACTTC. Its translation: CASSLARADETQYF. Full variable domain (remainder filled in from reference TRBV11-3 and TRBJ2-5): EAGVVQSPRYKIIEKKQPVAFWCNPISGHNTLYWYLQNLGQGPELLIRYENEEAVDDSQLPKDRFSAERLKGVDSTLKIQPAELGDSAVYLCASSLARADETQYFGPGTRLLVL.

This clone came up once. This rearrangement joins TRBV18 to TRBJ1-5; D perhaps matches TRBD1 (6 bases). The CDR3 loop spans 15 amino acids. The V gene's germline CDR1 is KGHSH and CDR2 LQKENI. Trimming removed 2 bases from V and 0 bases from J, with 8 bases in between. The CDR3 region is CASSPGTTSNQPQHF. CDR3 DNA: TGTGCCAGCTCACCAGGGACAACTAGCAATCAGCCCCAGCATTTT.

As concerns this clone: The same CDR3 is also encoded by other DNA sequences in this sample. The chain employs TRBV6-6 and TRBJ1-5; D unclear. The germline V gene encodes CDR1 MNHNY and CDR2 SVGAGI (reference sequence). The CDR3 runs 13 residues. Trimming shortened V by 3 bases and J by 1 base, and 4 bases separated the two germline ends. The DNA of the CDR3 is TGTGCCAGCAGTTATGAGAGCAATCAGCCCCAGCATTTT. Its protein is CASSYESNQPQHF.

The chain couples TRBV6-5 to TRBJ2-7; no definite D call. CDR3 length equals 15 residues. Germline lookup yields CDR1 MNHEY and CDR2 SVGAGI. V was trimmed by 8 bases and J by 2 bases, leaving 19 bases between them. This CDR3 reads CASCPREIFAYEQYF. The CDR3 coding sequence is TGTGCCAGCTGTCCCCGCGAAATTTTCGCCTACGAGCAGTACTTC.

Concerning this clone: This sample also contains other DNA sequences that code for the same CDR3. This sequence joins TRBV7-2 and TRBJ1-2, with D possibly being TRBD1 (5 bases). The V gene lost 3 bases and the J gene lost 2 bases, with 7 bases spanning the gap. The CDR3 totals 13 residues. Germline CDR1 and CDR2: SGHTA and FQGNSA. The CDR3 sequence: CASSFDRNYGYTF. The CDR3 nucleotides are TGTGCCAGCAGCTTCGACAGAAACTATGGCTACACCTTC.

J is TRBJ2-1 and V is TRBV10-1; D is possibly TRBD1 or TRBD2 (5 bases each). Germline CDR1 WNHNN, CDR2 SYGVQD (reference sequence). V was clipped by 2 bases and J by 5 bases, with 10 bases between them. This CDR3 region has 14 residues. The CDR3 region has the DNA TGCGCCAGCAGTGAGGGGACCAGAAACAATGAGCAGTTCTTC. Protein: CASSEGTRNNEQFF.

The CDR3 spells CASSLGFGGGETQYF. DNA of the CDR3: TGTGCCAGCAGCTTAGGGTTCGGGGGAGGCGAGACCCAGTACTTC. The V and J genes are TRBV11-2 and TRBJ2-5; tentatively, D is TRBD2 (6 bases). Trimming took 1 base from V and 5 from J, leaving 14 bases between them. The CDR3 is 15 amino acids. The germline V gene encodes CDR1 SGHAT and CDR2 FQNNGV.

V gene TRBV30 combines with J gene TRBJ2-2; TRBD2 agrees at 9 bases. This CDR3 contains 17 residues. The V gene's germline CDR1 is GTSNPN and CDR2 SVGIG (reference sequence). Trimming took 0 bases from V and 1 from J; bases not matched to a gene: 6. The CDR3 bases are TGTGCCTGGAGTGTACGTAATAGCGGGAGGAACACCGGGGAGCTGTTTTTT. Translation: CAWSVRNSGRNTGELFF.

A note on this clone: The sample holds other DNA sequences that translate to the same CDR3. The chain joins TRBV18 to TRBJ2-5, with D perhaps assigned TRBD1 or TRBD2 (6 bases each). The CDR3 loop spans 15 amino acids. CDR1 KGHSH and CDR2 LQKENI come from the germline V gene. V lost 0 bases, J lost 5 bases, and 13 bases lay in between. The CDR3, as DNA: TGTGCCAGCTCACCACCAACGGGGGCTGGGGAGACCCAGTACTTC. Protein: CASSPPTGAGETQYF.

V and J are TRBV7-2 and TRBJ2-7, with D possibly being TRBD1 (6 bases). Germline-derived CDR1 and CDR2 are SGHTA and FQGNSA. V lost 5 bases and J 0 bases, leaving 11 bases between the germline ends. The CDR3 runs to 14 residues. CDR3 nucleotides: TGTGCCAGCAGCATTACAGGGAGCTCCTACGAGCAGTACTTC. Amino acids: CASSITGSSYEQYF.

V gene TRBV7-2 combines with J gene TRBJ2-5; 13 bases are a match to TRBD2. Germline CDR1 SGHTA, CDR2 FQGNSA. V lost 3 bases and J lost 4; bases outside the gene matches: 2. CDR3 size: 15 residues. The CDR3 spells CASSLGLAGTETQYF. The CDR3 coding sequence is TGTGCCAGCAGCTTGGGACTAGCGGGAACAGAGACCCAGTACTTC.

V is TRBV28 and J is TRBJ2-1; 11 bases line up with TRBD1. Germline values: CDR1 MDHEN, CDR2 SYDVKM. The V gene end was trimmed by 1 base and the J gene end by 7 bases; junction bases not matched to a gene: 9. CDR3 size: 17 residues. This CDR3 reads CASSLFSGTGGRNEQFF. CDR3 DNA: TGTGCCAGCAGTTTATTCTCCGGGACAGGGGGAAGGAATGAGCAGTTCTTC.